This entry lists 11 T cell receptor beta chains sequenced from one sample in a study of T cell changes during pregnancy in multiple sclerosis. Here immunoSEQ multiplex PCR was the method, and the copy in TCRdb shows in-frame clones only, minus some. The repertoire holds around 70,000 clones, 92% seen once, with more than 1.1% in the top ten. This specimen consisted of peripheral blood, obtained after pregnancy. These receptors came from a female donor with multiple sclerosis, enrolled in a pregnancy study.

This sequence joins TRBV6-5 and TRBJ2-1, with 7 bases aligning to TRBD2. The junction had 4 bases not matched to a gene; V was cut back by 5 bases and J by 3 bases. This CDR3 region has 14 residues. Germline CDR1 and CDR2: MNHEY and SVGAGI. CDR3 region: CASSERERYNEQFF. Here the CDR3 DNA reads TGTGCCAGCAGTGAGCGGGAACGCTACAATGAGCAGTTCTTC.

The chain recombines TRBV11-3 with TRBJ2-1; D unresolved. The CDR3 is made up of 16 amino acids. V lost 0 bases and J 4 bases, leaving 13 bases between the germline ends. In germline, CDR1 is SGHNT, CDR2 YENEEA. CDR3 coding DNA: TGTGCCAGCAGCTTAGACCCCCTTGCGCGTTACAATGAGCAGTTCTTC. Protein product: CASSLDPLARYNEQFF. Variable domain in full (rest from reference TRBV11-3 and TRBJ2-1): EAGVVQSPRYKIIEKKQPVAFWCNPISGHNTLYWYLQNLGQGPELLIRYENEEAVDDSQLPKDRFSAERLKGVDSTLKIQPAELGDSAVYLCASSLDPLARYNEQFFGPGTRLTVL.

The chain joins TRBV7-2 to TRBJ1-3; no firm D call. The V and J ends lost 5 bases and 2 bases respectively, with 16 bases between them. The CDR3 is 16 residues long. Germline assignment: CDR1 SGHTA and CDR2 FQGNSA. The DNA of the CDR3 is TGTGCCAGCAGCCCTCCGGGAAGGACGGCTGGAAACACCATATATTTT. It translates to CASSPPGRTAGNTIYF.

The chain recombines TRBV4-1 with TRBJ2-1; the match to TRBD2 covers 10 bases. Germline trimming cut 3 bases from V and 4 bases from J; bases unmatched to any gene: 6. This CDR3 spans 16 amino acids. From germline, CDR1 is MGHRA and CDR2 YSYEKL. The CDR3 reads CASSHISGRAYNEQFF. CDR3 DNA sequence: TGCGCCAGCAGCCACATAAGCGGGAGGGCTTACAATGAGCAGTTCTTC.

This rearrangement joins TRBV9 to TRBJ2-5, with D possibly TRBD2 on 7 matching bases. The CDR3 consists of 15 residues. Germline V lookup: CDR1 SGDLS, CDR2 YYNGEE. Between the trimmed V and J ends, which lost 1 base and 1 base, there was a span of 11 bases. The CDR3 DNA sequence: TGTGCCAGCAGCGTACGGGGGGCATCCCAAGAGACCCAGTACTTC. Its protein is CASSVRGASQETQYF.

The CDR3 protein is CASSYSGSRYEQYF. CDR3 nucleotide sequence: TGTGCCAGCAGTTATAGCGGGAGCCGATACGAGCAGTACTTC. J is TRBJ2-7 and V is TRBV27, with TRBD2 matching over 9 bases. Germline-derived CDR1 and CDR2 are MNHEY and SMNVEV (reference sequence). V lost 4 bases and J lost 4; bases outside the gene matches: 5. The CDR3 spans 14 residues.

The count of this clone is one. CDR3 sequence reads: CASSKGHPNYGYTF. CDR3 bases: TGCGCCAGCAGCAAGGGACACCCTAACTATGGCTACACCTTC. The chain combines TRBV5-1 with TRBJ1-2; a weak D match, TRBD1 (6 bases). Trimming pared 4 bases from V and 0 bases from J, leaving 10 bases between. Germline V gene data show CDR1 as SGHRS and CDR2 as YFSETQ. The CDR3 runs to 14 residues.

J is TRBJ2-1 and V is TRBV7-7, with 10 nucleotides matching TRBD2. V lost 1 base and J lost 6; bases outside the gene matches: 3. Germline V gene lookup returns CDR1 SSHAT and CDR2 FNYEAQ (reference sequence). The CDR3 is 15 residues long. The CDR3 sequence: CASSLGLAGGNEQFF. The DNA of the CDR3 is TGTGCCAGCAGCTTAGGATTAGCGGGAGGCAATGAGCAGTTCTTC.

The rearrangement links TRBV4-1 to TRBJ2-2; 10 bases match TRBD2. The trim removed 0 bases at V and 4 bases at J, leaving 11 bases unmatched. CDR3 length equals 19 residues. Germline V gives CDR1 MGHRA, CDR2 YSYEKL. The CDR3 is CASSQDPSVIAGGTGELFF. As DNA, the CDR3 is TGCGCCAGCAGCCAAGATCCGTCGGTAATAGCGGGGGGCACCGGGGAGCTGTTTTTT.

The chain joins TRBV9 to TRBJ1-2, with a possible D match to TRBD1 (6 bases). The germline V and J ends were trimmed by 7 bases and 1 base, with 8 bases remaining between them. Germline CDR1 is SGDLS and CDR2 is YYNGEE. The CDR3 is 12 residues long. The CDR3 DNA reads TGTGCCAGCTCGACAGGTAACTATGGCTACACCTTC. This encodes CASSTGNYGYTF.

The V gene is TRBV5-1, the J gene TRBJ2-6; a weak D match, TRBD1 (5 bases). CDR1 and CDR2 (germline): SGHRS, YFSETQ. There are 15 residues in the CDR3. The V end lost 1 base, the J end lost 2 bases, and 7 bases lay between the germline ends. In nucleotides, the CDR3 is TGCGCCAGCAGCTTGATAGGGGCTGGGGCCAACGTCCTGACTTTC. It translates to CASSLIGAGANVLTF.